The 13 T cell receptor beta chains presented below share a single source sample, sequenced in a study of T cell repertoires in cytomegalovirus infection. TCRdb redid the calling of the reads with MiXCR, one entry per CDR3 protein. The data show more than 200,000 distinct CDR3 sequences, 9.1% seen once. The sequencing input was PBMCs. The receptors stem from a human donor in good health (CMV status not recorded). Some clones in this sample may be carry-over from other donors' samples.

In its sample, this clonotype was seen many times. The chain couples TRBV7-9 to TRBJ2-7, with D maybe TRBD1 (6 bases). Looked up from germline, CDR1 is SEHNR and CDR2 is FQNEAQ (reference sequence). Trimming removed 1 base from V and 8 bases from J, with 9 bases in between. There are 12 residues in the CDR3. The CDR3 loop reads CASSLEGEKQYF. CDR3 in DNA: TGTGCCAGCAGCTTAGAGGGGGAAAAGCAGTACTTC.

In its sample, this clonotype was seen many times. This rearrangement joins TRBV7-2 to TRBJ2-6, with D perhaps TRBD2 (6 bases). Trimming left V 6 bases short and J 2 bases short, with 14 bases between. Looked up from germline, CDR1 is SGHTA and CDR2 is FQGNSA. The CDR3 contains 16 residues. The CDR3: CASSPRLGAGANVLTF. The DNA of the CDR3 is TGTGCCAGCAGTCCACGACTAGGGGCTGGGGCCAACGTCCTGACTTTC.

Points on this clonotype: A much larger clone differs from this one at a single base, so this may be a read error. The chain employs TRBV27 and TRBJ2-7; 7 nucleotides align to TRBD2. Germline CDR1 and CDR2: MNHEY and SMNVEV (reference sequence). J gave up 0 bases and V 2 bases, and 4 bases lay outside the gene matches. This CDR3 has 15 amino acids. The CDR3 bases are TGTGCCAGCAGTTTACATAGCGGGTCCTCCTACGAGCAGTACTTC. Residues: CASSLHSGSSYEQYF.

The sample holds many counts of this clonotype. The V gene is TRBV10-3, the J gene TRBJ2-7; 11 positions agree with TRBD2. The CDR3 is made up of 17 amino acids. Germline V gene data show CDR1 as ENHRY and CDR2 as SYGVKD. The J segment lost 3 bases and the V segment lost 2 bases, leaving 9 bases of the junction unmatched. Here the CDR3 reads CAISEGVAGGPGYEQYF. In nucleotides, the CDR3 is TGTGCCATCAGTGAGGGGGTAGCGGGAGGGCCTGGCTACGAGCAGTACTTC.

The chain employs TRBV6-1 and TRBJ1-1; D is undetermined. The CDR3 runs 16 residues. The V gene lost 5 bases and the J gene lost 1 base, with 17 bases spanning the gap. Germline V lookup: CDR1 MNHNS, CDR2 SASEGT. In DNA form, the CDR3 reads TGTGCCAGCAGTTCTCAACGGTGGGGAGGGAACACTGAAGCTTTCTTT. As protein: CASSSQRWGGNTEAFF.

The chain carries TRBV28 and TRBJ2-7, with 10 bases that match TRBD2. Trimming cost V 1 base and J 6 bases; bases outside gene matches: 12. Germline V gene sequence: CDR1 MDHEN, CDR2 SYDVKM. The CDR3 runs to 17 residues. CDR3: CASSLSPGLASRVEQYF. CDR3 DNA sequence: TGTGCCAGCAGTTTATCACCGGGACTAGCGAGTCGGGTCGAGCAGTACTTC.

This clonotype was seen a few times. The V and J genes are TRBV6-6 and TRBJ2-7; 7 nucleotides line up with TRBD2. V shed 2 bases and J 3 bases; nucleotides not matched to a gene: 4. Germline V gene lookup returns CDR1 MNHNY and CDR2 SVGAGI (reference sequence). The CDR3 runs to 14 residues. CDR3 DNA: TGTGCCAGCAGTTACGGACTAGTAGTCTACGAGCAGTACTTC. Translated: CASSYGLVVYEQYF.

This clonotype was counted ten times or more. The CDR3 DNA reads as TGTGCCAGCAGTTACACCTCGGGACAGGGGGCTTCGGAGACCCAGTACTTC. Translating it yields CASSYTSGQGASETQYF. The J gene is TRBJ2-5, the V gene TRBV6-6; 12 bases agree with TRBD1. The junction had 9 bases not matched to a gene; V was cut back by 2 bases and J by 5 bases. In germline, CDR1 is MNHNY, CDR2 SVGAGI (reference sequence). The CDR3 runs to 17 residues.

This clonotype was seen many times. The V gene is TRBV7-2, the J gene TRBJ1-2; a possible D gene is TRBD1 (5 bases). CDR3 length: 13 residues. V was clipped by 1 base and J by 7 bases, with 10 bases between them. CDR1 is SGHTA and CDR2 is FQGNSA in the germline V gene. CDR3 coding DNA: TGTGCCAGCAGCTTAGTTGGGGGGGGTGGCTACACCTTC. The encoded protein is CASSLVGGGGYTF.

Many counts were recorded for this clonotype. In DNA, the CDR3 is TGTGCCAGCAGCTTAGTGGTACGGCAGGACAATCAGCCCCAGCATTTT. Translation gives CASSLVVRQDNQPQHF. The rearrangement joins TRBV7-2 to TRBJ1-5; D is ambiguous. This CDR3 is 16 amino acids long. Germline CDR1 and CDR2: SGHTA and FQGNSA. The V gene lost 1 base and the J gene lost 3 bases, with 13 bases spanning the gap.

This clonotype was detected many times. This chain links TRBV7-2 with TRBJ2-4; D remains unclear. CDR1 and CDR2 (germline): SGHTA, FQGNSA. The CDR3 extends over 16 amino acids. Trimming stripped 2 bases from V and 0 bases from J, with 11 bases between. This CDR3 is CASSLSAILAKNIQYF. The CDR3 DNA follows: TGTGCCAGCAGCTTATCCGCCATACTAGCCAAAAACATTCAGTACTTC.

Many counts were recorded for this clonotype. The chain is built from TRBV9 and TRBJ1-1; D remains ambiguous. Deletions cut 4 bases from V and 4 bases from J, with 14 bases between. This CDR3 is 14 amino acids long. Germline CDR1 is SGDLS and CDR2 is YYNGEE. CDR3 in amino acids: CASSPGGRSTEAFF. The CDR3 region has the DNA TGTGCCAGCAGCCCAGGAGGGCGTAGCACTGAAGCTTTCTTT.

Only a few counts were recorded for this clonotype. The V call is TRBV12-3 or TRBV12-4, the J call TRBJ2-7, with 9 bases fitting TRBD1. After removal of 3 bases from V and 6 bases from J, the junction contained 6 bases not matched to a gene. The CDR3 has 14 amino acids. CDR3 sequence reads: CASSFTGGRGEQYF. The CDR3 nucleotides read TGTGCCAGCAGTTTTACAGGGGGCCGGGGCGAGCAGTACTTC.